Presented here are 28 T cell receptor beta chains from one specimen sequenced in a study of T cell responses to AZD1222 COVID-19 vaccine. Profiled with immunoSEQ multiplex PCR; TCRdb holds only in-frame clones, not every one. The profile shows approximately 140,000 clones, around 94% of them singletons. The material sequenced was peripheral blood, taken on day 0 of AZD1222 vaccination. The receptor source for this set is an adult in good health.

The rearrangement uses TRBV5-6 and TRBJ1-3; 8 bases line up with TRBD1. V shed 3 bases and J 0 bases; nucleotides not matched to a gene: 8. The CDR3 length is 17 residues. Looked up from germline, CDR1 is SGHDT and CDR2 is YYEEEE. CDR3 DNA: TGTGCCAGCAGCTCCCTCCCCGGACAGGGCTCTGGAAACACCATATATTTT. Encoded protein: CASSSLPGQGSGNTIYF. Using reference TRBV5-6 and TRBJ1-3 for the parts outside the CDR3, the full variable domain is DAGVTQSPTHLIKTRGQQVTLRCSPKSGHDTVSWYQQALGQGPQFIFQYYEEEERQRGNFPDRFSGHQFPNYSSELNVNALLLGDSALYLCASSSLPGQGSGNTIYFGEGSWLTVV.

DNA of the CDR3: TGTGCCAGCAGCCAAGGCCGAGTGAGAACTGGAAACACCATATATTTT. Encoded protein: CASSQGRVRTGNTIYF. This chain joins TRBV3-1 (or the pseudogene TRBV3-2) and TRBJ1-3, with D uncertain. V lost 1 base to trimming and J lost 2 bases, with 12 bases between them. This CDR3 has 16 residues. Germline V gene lookup returns CDR1 LGHDT and CDR2 YNNKEL (reference sequence).

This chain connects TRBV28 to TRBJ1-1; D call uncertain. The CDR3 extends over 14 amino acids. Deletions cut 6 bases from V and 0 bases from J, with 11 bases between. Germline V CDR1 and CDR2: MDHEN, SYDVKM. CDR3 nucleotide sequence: TGTGCCAGCAGCTCCAGCCTCATGAACACTGAAGCTTTCTTT. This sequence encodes CASSSSLMNTEAFF.

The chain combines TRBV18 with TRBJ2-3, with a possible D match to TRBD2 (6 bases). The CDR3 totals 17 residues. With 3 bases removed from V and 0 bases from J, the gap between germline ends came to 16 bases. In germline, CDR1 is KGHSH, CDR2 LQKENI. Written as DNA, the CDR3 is TGTGCCAGCTCACCTCCCCCCGGTGCGGGGAGCACAGATACGCAGTATTTT. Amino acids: CASSPPPGAGSTDTQYF.

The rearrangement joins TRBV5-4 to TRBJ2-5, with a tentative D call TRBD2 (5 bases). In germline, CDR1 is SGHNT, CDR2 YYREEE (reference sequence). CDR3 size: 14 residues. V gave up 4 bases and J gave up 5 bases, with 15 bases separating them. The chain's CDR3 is CASSPRTPGETQYF. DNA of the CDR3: TGTGCCAGCAGCCCCAGGACCCCGGGGGAGACCCAGTACTTC.

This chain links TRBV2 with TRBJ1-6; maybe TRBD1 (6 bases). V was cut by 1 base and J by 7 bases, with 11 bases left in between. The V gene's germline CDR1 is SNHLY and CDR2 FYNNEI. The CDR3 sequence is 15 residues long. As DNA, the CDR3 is TGTGCCAGCAGTGAAGGGGGGCTTGGGAATTCACCCCTCCACTTT. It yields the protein CASSEGGLGNSPLHF. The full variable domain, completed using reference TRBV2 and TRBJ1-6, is EPEVTQTPSHQVTQMGQEVILRCVPISNHLYFYWYRQILGQKVEFLVSFYNNEISEKSEIFDDQFSVERPDGSNFTLKIRSTKLEDSAMYFCASSEGGLGNSPLHFGNGTRLTVT.

As DNA, the CDR3 is TGTGCCAGCAGTTACTCGGGGGTGGACTTTGGCTACACCTTC. It translates to CASSYSGVDFGYTF. This sequence joins TRBV6-5 and TRBJ1-2, with D tentatively TRBD1 (5 bases). Deletions cut 0 bases from V and 7 bases from J, with 12 bases between. The germline V gene encodes CDR1 MNHEY and CDR2 SVGAGI. The CDR3 contains 14 residues.

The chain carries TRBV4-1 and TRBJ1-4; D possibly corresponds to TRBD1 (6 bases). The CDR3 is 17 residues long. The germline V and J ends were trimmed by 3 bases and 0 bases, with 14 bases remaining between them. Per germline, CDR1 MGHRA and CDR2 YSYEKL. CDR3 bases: TGCGCCAGCAGCCACCTGGACAGACCTGCAACTAATGAAAAACTGTTTTTT. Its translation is CASSHLDRPATNEKLFF.

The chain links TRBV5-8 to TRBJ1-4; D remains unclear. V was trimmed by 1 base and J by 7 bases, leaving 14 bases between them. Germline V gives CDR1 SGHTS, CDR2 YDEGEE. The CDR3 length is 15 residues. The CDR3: CASSLLGGFGEKLFF. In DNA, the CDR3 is TGTGCCAGCAGCTTGTTAGGTGGATTCGGTGAAAAACTGTTTTTT.

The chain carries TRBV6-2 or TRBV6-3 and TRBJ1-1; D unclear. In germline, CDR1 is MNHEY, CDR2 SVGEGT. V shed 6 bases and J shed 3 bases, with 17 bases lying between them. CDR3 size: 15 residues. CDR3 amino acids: CASRPTTTPDTEAFF. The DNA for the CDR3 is TGTGCCAGCAGACCTACTACCACTCCGGACACTGAAGCTTTCTTT.

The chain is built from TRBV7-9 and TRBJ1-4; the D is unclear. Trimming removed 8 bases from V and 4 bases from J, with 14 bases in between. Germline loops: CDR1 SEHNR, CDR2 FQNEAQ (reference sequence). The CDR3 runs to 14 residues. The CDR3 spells CASGKMAHNEKLFF. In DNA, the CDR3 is TGTGCCAGCGGAAAGATGGCGCATAATGAAAAACTGTTTTTT.

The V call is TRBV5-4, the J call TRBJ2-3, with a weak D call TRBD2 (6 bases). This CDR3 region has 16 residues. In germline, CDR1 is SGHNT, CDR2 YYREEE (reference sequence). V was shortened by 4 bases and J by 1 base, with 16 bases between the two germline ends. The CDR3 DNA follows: TGTGCCAGCAGCGTGCGCCCTAGCGTGGGCACAGATACGCAGTATTTT. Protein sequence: CASSVRPSVGTDTQYF.

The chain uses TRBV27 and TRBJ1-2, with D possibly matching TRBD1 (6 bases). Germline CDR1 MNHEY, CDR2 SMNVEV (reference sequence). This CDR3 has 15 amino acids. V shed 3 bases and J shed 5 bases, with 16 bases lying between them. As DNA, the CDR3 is TGTGCCAGCAGTTTCTATGGGCAGGGGCCTTATGGCTACACCTTC. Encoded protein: CASSFYGQGPYGYTF.

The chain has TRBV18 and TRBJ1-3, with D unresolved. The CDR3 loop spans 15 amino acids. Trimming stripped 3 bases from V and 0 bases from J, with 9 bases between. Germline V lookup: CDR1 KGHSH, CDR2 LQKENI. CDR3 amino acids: CASSPLENSGNTIYF. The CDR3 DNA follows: TGTGCCAGCTCACCCCTGGAGAACTCTGGAAACACCATATATTTT.

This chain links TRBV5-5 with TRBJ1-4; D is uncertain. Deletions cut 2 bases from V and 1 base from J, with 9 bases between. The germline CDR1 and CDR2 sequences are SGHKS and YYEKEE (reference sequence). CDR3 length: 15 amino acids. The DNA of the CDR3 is TGTGCCAGCAGCTTTGAGGGTAGAACTAATGAAAAACTGTTTTTT. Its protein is CASSFEGRTNEKLFF.

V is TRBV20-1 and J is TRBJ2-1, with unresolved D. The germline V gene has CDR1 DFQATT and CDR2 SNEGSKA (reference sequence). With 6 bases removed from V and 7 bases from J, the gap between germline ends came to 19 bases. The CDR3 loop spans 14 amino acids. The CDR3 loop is CSASASAAINEQFF. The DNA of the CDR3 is TGCAGTGCCAGTGCGTCGGCAGCGATAAATGAGCAGTTCTTC.

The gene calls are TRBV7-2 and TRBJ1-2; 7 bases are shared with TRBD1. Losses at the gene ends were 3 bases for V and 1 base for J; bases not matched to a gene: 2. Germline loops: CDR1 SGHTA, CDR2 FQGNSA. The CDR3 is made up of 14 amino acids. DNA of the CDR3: TGTGCCAGCAGCTTGGGACAGATTAACTATGGCTACACCTTC. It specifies CASSLGQINYGYTF.

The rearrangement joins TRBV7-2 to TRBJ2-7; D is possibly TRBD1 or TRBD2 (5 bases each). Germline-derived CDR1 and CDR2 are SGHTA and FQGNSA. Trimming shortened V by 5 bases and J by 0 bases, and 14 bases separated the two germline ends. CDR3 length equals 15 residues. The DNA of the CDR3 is TGTGCCAGCAGCCCCTCCGGGACCCCCTCCTACGAGCAGTACGTC. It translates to CASSPSGTPSYEQYV.

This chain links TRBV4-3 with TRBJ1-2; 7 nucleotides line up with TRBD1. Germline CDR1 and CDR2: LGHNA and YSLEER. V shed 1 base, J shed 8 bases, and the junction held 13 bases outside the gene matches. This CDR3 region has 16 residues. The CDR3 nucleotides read TGCGCCAGCAGCCAAGTCTGGTCCAGGGGGGTAATCGGCTACACCTTC. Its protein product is CASSQVWSRGVIGYTF.

The CDR3 nucleotides are TGTGCCAGCAGCCAGGGATTTAGCTATGGCTACACCTTC. Protein sequence: CASSQGFSYGYTF. The chain employs TRBV2 and TRBJ1-2; weak D call: TRBD1 (5 bases). Germline lookup yields CDR1 SNHLY and CDR2 FYNNEI. V gave up 6 bases and J gave up 4 bases, with 12 bases separating them. The CDR3 runs 13 residues. The variable domain in full, completed from reference TRBV2 and TRBJ1-2, reads EPEVTQTPSHQVTQMGQEVILRCVPISNHLYFYWYRQILGQKVEFLVSFYNNEISEKSEIFDDQFSVERPDGSNFTLKIRSTKLEDSAMYFCASSQGFSYGYTFGSGTRLTVV.

CDR3 sequence reads: CASSWLAGTQETQYF. The CDR3 DNA reads TGCGCCAGCAGCTGGCTAGCGGGGACCCAAGAGACCCAGTACTTC. This chain connects TRBV5-1 to TRBJ2-5; TRBD2 matches 9 bases. The length of the CDR3 is 15 residues. V shed 3 bases, J shed 1 base, and the junction held 4 bases outside the gene matches. Germline assignment: CDR1 SGHRS and CDR2 YFSETQ.

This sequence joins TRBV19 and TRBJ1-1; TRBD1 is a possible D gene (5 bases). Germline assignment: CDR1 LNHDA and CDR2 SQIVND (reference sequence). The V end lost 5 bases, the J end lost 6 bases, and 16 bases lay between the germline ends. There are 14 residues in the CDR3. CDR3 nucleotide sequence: TGTGCCAGTAGTCCGGACACCCCGGGCGCTGAAGCTTTCTTT. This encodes CASSPDTPGAEAFF.

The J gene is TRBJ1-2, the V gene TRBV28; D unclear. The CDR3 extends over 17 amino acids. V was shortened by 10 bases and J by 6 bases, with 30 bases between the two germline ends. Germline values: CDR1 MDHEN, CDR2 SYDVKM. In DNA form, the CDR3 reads TGTGCCACCCGAGCCCGGGCGGATCTCACCGAGGTAAATGGCTACACCTTC. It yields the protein CATRARADLTEVNGYTF.

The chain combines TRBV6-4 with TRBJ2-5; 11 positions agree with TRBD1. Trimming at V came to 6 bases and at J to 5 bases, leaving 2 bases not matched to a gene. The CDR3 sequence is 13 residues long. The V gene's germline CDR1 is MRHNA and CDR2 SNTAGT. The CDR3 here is CASSRDRGETQYF. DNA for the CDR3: TGTGCCAGCAGCCGGGACAGGGGGGAGACCCAGTACTTC.

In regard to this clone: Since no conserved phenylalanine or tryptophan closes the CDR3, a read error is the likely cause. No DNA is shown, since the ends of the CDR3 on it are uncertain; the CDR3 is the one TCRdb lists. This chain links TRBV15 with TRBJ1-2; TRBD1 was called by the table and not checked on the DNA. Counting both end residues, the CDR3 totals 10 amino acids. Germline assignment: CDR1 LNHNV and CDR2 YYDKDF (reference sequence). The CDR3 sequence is CATRGTDRDL.

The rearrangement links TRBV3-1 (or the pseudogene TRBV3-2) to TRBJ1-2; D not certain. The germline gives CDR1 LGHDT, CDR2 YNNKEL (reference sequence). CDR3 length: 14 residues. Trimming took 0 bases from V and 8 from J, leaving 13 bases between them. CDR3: CASSQDHVGSGYTF. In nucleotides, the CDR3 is TGTGCCAGCAGCCAAGATCATGTGGGATCCGGCTACACCTTC.

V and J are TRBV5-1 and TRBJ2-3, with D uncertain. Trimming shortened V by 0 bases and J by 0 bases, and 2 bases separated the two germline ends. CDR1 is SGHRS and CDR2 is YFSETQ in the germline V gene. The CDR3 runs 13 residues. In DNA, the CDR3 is TGCGCCAGCAGCTTGGCTAGCACAGATACGCAGTATTTT. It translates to CASSLASTDTQYF.

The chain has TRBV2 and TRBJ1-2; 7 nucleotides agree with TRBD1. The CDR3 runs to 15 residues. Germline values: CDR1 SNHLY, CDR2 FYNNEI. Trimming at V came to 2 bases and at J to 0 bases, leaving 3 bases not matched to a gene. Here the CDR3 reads CASSEQGDPNYGYTF. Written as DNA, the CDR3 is TGTGCCAGCAGTGAACAGGGGGACCCTAACTATGGCTACACCTTC.